Shown below are 27 T cell receptor beta chains from a single sample sequenced in a study of blood T cell repertoires in COVID-19. The assay was immunoSEQ multiplex PCR, and TCRdb's table has in-frame clones only and misses some. The data show a few hundred thousand clones, 80% seen once. Sequenced: peripheral blood. The origin of the receptors is a human donor in a cohort sampled during active COVID-19.

CDR3 sequence (DNA): TGTGCCAGCAGCTTACACCAGGGTGGCAATCAGCCCCAGCATTTT. Its translation: CASSLHQGGNQPQHF. The J gene is TRBJ1-5, the V gene TRBV7-8, with D perhaps matching TRBD1 (5 bases). The V and J ends lost 2 bases and 2 bases respectively, with 10 bases between them. Germline CDR1 is SGHVS and CDR2 is FQNEAQ. The CDR3 consists of 15 residues.

This CDR3 reads CASSSGQGSLEQYF. CDR3 coding DNA: TGTGCCAGCAGTTCGGGACAGGGTTCCCTCGAGCAGTACTTC. The V call is TRBV28, the J call TRBJ2-7; 9 bases line up with TRBD1. Per germline, CDR1 MDHEN and CDR2 SYDVKM. V dropped 4 bases and J dropped 6; count of bases not matched to a gene: 7. CDR3 length: 14 residues.

The V gene is TRBV7-2, the J gene TRBJ2-5, with D perhaps matching TRBD1 (5 bases). Germline V CDR1 and CDR2: SGHTA, FQGNSA. V was shortened by 2 bases and J by 4 bases, with 11 bases between the two germline ends. The CDR3 consists of 14 residues. CDR3 residues: CASSLPGSPETQYF. The CDR3 DNA sequence: TGTGCCAGCAGCTTACCAGGGTCCCCAGAGACCCAGTACTTC.

This chain uses TRBV5-5 with TRBJ2-7; D is undetermined. V lost 4 bases to trimming and J lost 1 base, with 9 bases between them. The CDR3 loop spans 13 amino acids. Germline lookup yields CDR1 SGHKS and CDR2 YYEKEE (reference sequence). CDR3 region: CASSGLASYEQYF. The CDR3 coding sequence is TGTGCCAGCAGCGGGCTGGCATCCTACGAGCAGTACTTC.

This clone came up a few times. The chain is built from TRBV9 and TRBJ2-7; weak D call: TRBD2 (5 bases). Germline lookup yields CDR1 SGDLS and CDR2 YYNGEE. V lost 1 base, J lost 6 bases, and 17 bases lay in between. This CDR3 comprises 15 residues. In DNA, the CDR3 is TGTGCCAGCAGCGTAAGCGGCAACCCTGCGAGCGAGCAGTACTTC. Translating gives CASSVSGNPASEQYF.

This chain connects TRBV28 to TRBJ2-1, with a weak D call TRBD1 (6 bases). The CDR3 covers 16 residues. From germline, CDR1 is MDHEN and CDR2 SYDVKM. The ends were cut back, 2 bases at V and 5 bases at J, with 16 bases in the middle. CDR3 amino acids: CASSLAGTMVNNEQFF. CDR3 DNA sequence: TGTGCCAGCAGTTTAGCCGGGACAATGGTAAACAATGAGCAGTTCTTC. Using reference TRBV28 and TRBJ2-1 for the parts outside the CDR3, the full variable domain is DVKVTQSSRYLVKRTGEKVFLECVQDMDHENMFWYRQDPGLGLRLIYFSYDVKMKEKGDIPEGYSVSREKKERFSLILESASTNQTSMYLCASSLAGTMVNNEQFFGPGTRLTVL.

The rearrangement uses TRBV5-1 and TRBJ2-3, with 7 bases identical to TRBD1. V dropped 7 bases and J dropped 0; count of bases not matched to a gene: 8. The CDR3 contains 15 residues. CDR1 SGHRS and CDR2 YFSETQ come from the germline V gene. The chain's CDR3 is CASCHGTVSTDTQYF. CDR3 nucleotides: TGCGCCAGCTGCCATGGGACAGTCAGCACAGATACGCAGTATTTT.

The chain links TRBV7-2 to TRBJ2-7; weak D call: TRBD1 (6 bases). CDR3 length: 15 amino acids. Trimming shortened V by 1 base and J by 4 bases, and 14 bases separated the two germline ends. The germline gives CDR1 SGHTA, CDR2 FQGNSA. CDR3 amino acids: CASSLGQGPQYEQYF. The CDR3 coding sequence is TGTGCCAGCAGCTTAGGGCAGGGGCCCCAGTACGAGCAGTACTTC.

This rearrangement joins TRBV6-1 to TRBJ1-2; 9 bases are a match to TRBD1. The length of the CDR3 is 15 residues. With V trimmed by 0 bases and J by 5 bases, 4 bases remained unmatched. The germline CDR1 and CDR2 sequences are MNHNS and SASEGT. The CDR3 here is CASSEAWTGEYGYTF. DNA for the CDR3: TGTGCCAGCAGTGAAGCTTGGACAGGGGAATATGGCTACACCTTC.

The V and J genes are TRBV15 and TRBJ1-4; D is perhaps TRBD1 (6 bases). The V gene's germline CDR1 is LNHNV and CDR2 YYDKDF (reference sequence). The CDR3 loop spans 15 amino acids. Deletions cut 1 base from V and 6 bases from J, with 12 bases between. CDR3 DNA: TGTGCCACCAGCAGAGGTGGGGGCATCTATGAAAAACTGTTTTTT. It yields the protein CATSRGGGIYEKLFF.

The sample holds a few counts of this clone. This rearrangement joins TRBV4-1 to TRBJ1-2, with TRBD1 identical over 8 bases. This CDR3 region has 15 residues. CDR1 and CDR2 from the germline V gene are MGHRA and YSYEKL. V lost 1 base, J lost 2 bases, and 3 bases stayed unmatched. CDR3 in amino acids: CASSQVDRANYGYTF. CDR3 DNA: TGCGCCAGCAGCCAAGTGGACAGGGCGAACTATGGCTACACCTTC.

V is TRBV20-1 and J is TRBJ1-6; D possibly corresponds to TRBD1 (6 bases). Germline values: CDR1 DFQATT, CDR2 SNEGSKA (reference sequence). The V end was cut by 3 bases, the J end by 9 bases, with 15 bases between. CDR3 length: 14 amino acids. The CDR3 loop is CSASRGGLSSPLHF. CDR3 DNA: TGCAGTGCTAGTAGAGGGGGTCTAAGTTCACCCCTCCACTTT.

The chain uses TRBV28 and TRBJ2-7, with D possibly matching TRBD1 (5 bases). Trimming shortened V by 6 bases and J by 3 bases, and 18 bases separated the two germline ends. In germline, CDR1 is MDHEN, CDR2 SYDVKM. The CDR3 has 15 residues. The CDR3 sequence is CASSSQELILYEQYF. The CDR3 region has the DNA TGTGCCAGCAGCTCACAGGAGTTGATTCTCTACGAGCAGTACTTC.

The chain links TRBV6-2 or TRBV6-3 to TRBJ2-2; 11 nucleotides agree with TRBD2. The length of the CDR3 is 16 residues. The V gene's germline CDR1 is MNHEY and CDR2 SVGEGT. The V gene end was trimmed by 5 bases and the J gene end by 6 bases; junction bases not matched to a gene: 8. DNA for the CDR3: TGTGCCAGCAGTGAGACTAGCGGGATCTTTCCCGGGGAGCTGTTTTTT. It is translated as CASSETSGIFPGELFF.

The chain employs TRBV28 and TRBJ2-3, with 9 bases fitting TRBD2. This CDR3 has 13 amino acids. CDR1 is MDHEN and CDR2 is SYDVKM in the germline V gene. V dropped 6 bases and J dropped 14; count of bases not matched to a gene: 12. DNA of the CDR3: TGTGCCAGCAGCCTCCCCGGGACTAGCTTTCCGTATTTT. This codes for CASSLPGTSFPYF.

This chain connects TRBV4-3 to TRBJ2-7; 10 bases line up with TRBD2. This CDR3 has 15 amino acids. The V and J ends lost 2 bases and 5 bases, in that order; junction bases with no gene match: 6. Germline CDR1 and CDR2: LGHNA and YSLEER. CDR3 loop: CASSQLLAGDHEQYF. In DNA, the CDR3 is TGCGCCAGCAGCCAACTGCTAGCGGGAGACCACGAGCAGTACTTC.

The chain employs TRBV27 and TRBJ1-3; 7 nucleotides align to TRBD1. The length of the CDR3 is 14 residues. Unmatched junction bases numbered 6, after V lost 6 bases and J lost 4 bases. Looked up from germline, CDR1 is MNHEY and CDR2 is SMNVEV (reference sequence). This CDR3 reads CASSTGTAGNTIYF. The CDR3 nucleotides are TGTGCCAGCAGCACCGGGACAGCCGGAAACACCATATATTTT.

The chain joins TRBV5-1 to TRBJ2-6; TRBD1 agrees at 9 bases. Trimming removed 0 bases from V and 1 base from J; junction bases left unmatched: 5. Looked up from germline, CDR1 is SGHRS and CDR2 is YFSETQ. The length of the CDR3 is 18 residues. The CDR3 sequence: CASSLAGQGRSGANVLTF. CDR3 DNA: TGCGCCAGCAGCTTGGCCGGACAGGGGAGATCTGGGGCCAACGTCCTGACTTTC.

The chain combines TRBV10-3 with TRBJ1-1; D remains ambiguous. Trimming pared 1 base from V and 7 bases from J, leaving 13 bases between. The germline gives CDR1 ENHRY, CDR2 SYGVKD. The CDR3 is 14 amino acids. The CDR3 reads CAISEWSSGSEAFF. CDR3 DNA sequence: TGTGCCATCAGTGAGTGGAGTTCTGGGAGTGAAGCTTTCTTT.

The gene calls are TRBV6-2 or TRBV6-3 and TRBJ2-1; D perhaps matches TRBD1 (7 bases). Trimming stripped 2 bases from V and 4 bases from J, with 12 bases between. Germline CDR1 reads MNHEY; CDR2 reads SVGEGT. This CDR3 spans 15 amino acids. The CDR3 DNA reads TGTGCCAGCAGTTACCTGACAGGGACTTACAATGAGCAGTTCTTC. Translated: CASSYLTGTYNEQFF.

This chain links TRBV28 with TRBJ2-7; 10 nucleotides agree with TRBD1. Germline trimming cut 5 bases from V and 3 bases from J; bases unmatched to any gene: 7. CDR1 is MDHEN and CDR2 is SYDVKM in the germline V gene. This CDR3 comprises 15 residues. The CDR3 bases are TGTGCCAGCAGTACCGGACAGGGGGGCCTCTACGAGCAGTACTTC. Translated: CASSTGQGGLYEQYF. The full variable domain, rest sourced from reference TRBV28 and TRBJ2-7, is DVKVTQSSRYLVKRTGEKVFLECVQDMDHENMFWYRQDPGLGLRLIYFSYDVKMKEKGDIPEGYSVSREKKERFSLILESASTNQTSMYLCASSTGQGGLYEQYFGPGTRLTVT.

The chain recombines TRBV19 with TRBJ2-7; D might be TRBD2 (5 bases). This CDR3 is 16 amino acids long. Germline V gene lookup returns CDR1 LNHDA and CDR2 SQIVND (reference sequence). V was clipped by 6 bases and J by 1 base, with 19 bases between them. Written as DNA, the CDR3 is TGTGCCAGTAGGGAGGACGGACGGGTACGATCCTACGAGCAGTACTTC. Encoded protein: CASREDGRVRSYEQYF. Together with reference TRBV19 and TRBJ2-7, the CDR3 gives the full variable domain: DGGITQSPKYLFRKEGQNVTLSCEQNLNHDAMYWYRQDPGQGLRLIYYSQIVNDFQKGDIAEGYSVSREKKESFPLTVTSAQKNPTAFYLCASREDGRVRSYEQYFGPGTRLTVT.

This clone was found a few times. The chain is built from TRBV19 and TRBJ1-5; no reliable D call. V lost 2 bases and J lost 3, with 14 bases in between. This CDR3 spans 16 amino acids. Germline lookup yields CDR1 LNHDA and CDR2 SQIVND (reference sequence). The CDR3 nucleotides read TGTGCCAGTAGTATAAACGCAGGCCTCGCCAATCAGCCCCAGCATTTT. Translated, it gives CASSINAGLANQPQHF.

The V call is TRBV5-6, the J call TRBJ2-7, with D unclear. With 0 bases removed from V and 0 bases from J, the gap between germline ends came to 10 bases. This CDR3 contains 15 residues. Germline V lookup: CDR1 SGHDT, CDR2 YYEEEE. The CDR3 region is CASSLGVRPSYEQYF. DNA of the CDR3: TGTGCCAGCAGCTTGGGTGTCAGGCCCTCCTACGAGCAGTACTTC.

The chain is built from TRBV7-8 and TRBJ2-5, with TRBD1 identical over 7 bases. Germline CDR1 reads SGHVS; CDR2 reads FQNEAQ. The CDR3 extends over 15 amino acids. V gave up 5 bases and J gave up 1 base; unmatched junction bases: 7. The CDR3 DNA is TGTGCCAGCAGCGTACTCGGGACAGCCCAAGAGACCCAGTACTTC. Translating gives CASSVLGTAQETQYF.

The chain is built from TRBV12-3 or TRBV12-4 and TRBJ2-7; 8 nucleotides align to TRBD2. V shed 5 bases and J 6 bases; nucleotides not matched to a gene: 3. This CDR3 is 12 amino acids long. The CDR3 DNA is TGTGCCAGCAGTCCCGGGGGGGGCGAGCAGTACTTC. Amino acid sequence: CASSPGGGEQYF.

This chain links TRBV19 with TRBJ1-1; 10 nucleotides agree with TRBD1. CDR1 LNHDA and CDR2 SQIVND come from the germline V gene (reference sequence). The CDR3 covers 13 residues. V lost 7 bases, J lost 5 bases, and 4 bases stayed unmatched. The CDR3 nucleotides read TGTGCCAGTACGGACAGGGGGTCAACTGAAGCTTTCTTT. This translates into CASTDRGSTEAFF.